What follows are 17 T cell receptor beta chains derived from one specimen sequenced in a study of beta chain features in type 1 diabetes. The study reverse transcribed the entire isolated RNA, so it sequenced expressed TCRB transcripts. TCRdb's table, derived via immunoSEQ multiplex PCR, lists solely in-frame clones and lacks some. The table shows hundreds of thousands of clones, with about 15% occurring only once. The specimen sequenced was naive CD4+ T cells from blood. Receptors were obtained from a man aged 25 to 45 in good health.

This clone was counted a few times. This rearrangement joins TRBV21-1 to TRBJ1-1. TRBV21-1 is a pseudogene. The CDR3 runs to 13 residues. The CDR3, as DNA: TGTGCCAGCAGCAAGGAAATGAACACTGAAGCTTTCTTT. Translated, it gives CASSKEMNTEAFF.

CDR3 region: CASSPPPGNNEQFF. The DNA of the CDR3 is TGTGCCAGCAGCCCGCCCCCTGGAAACAATGAGCAGTTCTTC. The chain is built from TRBV4-2 and TRBJ2-1, with unresolved D. The CDR3 totals 14 residues. Germline CDR1 reads LGHNA; CDR2 reads YNFKEQ. V shed 4 bases and J shed 5 bases, with 12 bases lying between them.

The rearrangement joins TRBV5-6 to TRBJ2-7, with 8 bases aligning to TRBD1. The CDR3 length is 14 residues. Germline V lookup: CDR1 SGHDT, CDR2 YYEEEE. Losses at the gene ends were 2 bases for V and 6 bases for J; bases not matched to a gene: 7. CDR3 region: CASSFSRGLIEQYV. In DNA, the CDR3 is TGTGCCAGCAGCTTTTCCAGGGGGCTGATCGAGCAGTACGTC.

This clone was detected only a few times. This chain joins TRBV13 and TRBJ2-3; D call uncertain. Trimming cost V 3 bases and J 4 bases, with 11 bases left between them. CDR1 and CDR2 from the germline V gene are PRHDT and FYEKMQ (reference sequence). The CDR3 runs to 14 residues. Here the CDR3 reads CASSLPQSSDTQYF. CDR3 in DNA: TGTGCCAGCAGCTTGCCCCAATCTTCAGATACGCAGTATTTT.

This clone was seen a few times. The V call is TRBV5-1, the J call TRBJ2-1; weak D call: TRBD2 (7 bases). From germline, CDR1 is SGHRS and CDR2 YFSETQ. The CDR3 contains 15 residues. Trimming stripped 5 bases from V and 5 bases from J, with 17 bases between. CDR3 residues: CASSPGGSTNNEQFF. Here the CDR3 DNA reads TGCGCCAGCAGTCCGGGGGGCTCCACAAACAATGAGCAGTTCTTC.

This clone was picked up a small number of times. The rearrangement uses TRBV21-1 and TRBJ1-3. TRBV21-1 is a pseudogene. This CDR3 has 13 amino acids. CDR3 coding DNA: TGTGCCAGCCTCGCCGTGGGTGGAAACACCATATATTTT. It is translated as CASLAVGGNTIYF.

This clone has more than one count but fewer than ten. The rearrangement links TRBV6-4 to TRBJ2-3; D unclear. There are 14 residues in the CDR3. Germline values: CDR1 MRHNA, CDR2 SNTAGT. Trimming took 4 bases from V and 0 from J, leaving 8 bases between them. CDR3 in amino acids: CASSVNPSTDTQYF. In DNA form, the CDR3 reads TGTGCCAGCAGTGTCAACCCGAGCACAGATACGCAGTATTTT.

This clone turned up a few times. The CDR3: CASLGRYYEQYV. The CDR3 region has the DNA TGTGCCAGCCTTGGACGGTACTACGAGCAGTACGTC. V usage is TRBV6-1 and J usage is TRBJ2-7; D gene unclear. Germline V gives CDR1 MNHNS, CDR2 SASEGT. V was shortened by 8 bases and J by 3 bases, with 11 bases between the two germline ends. This CDR3 has 12 residues.

This clone has a handful of counts. This chain connects TRBV10-3 to TRBJ2-5, with a possible D match to TRBD2 (5 bases). Trimming pared 11 bases from V and 4 bases from J, leaving 11 bases between. This CDR3 is built from 11 residues. Germline V gene data show CDR1 as ENHRY and CDR2 as SYGVKD. CDR3 in DNA: TGTGCCGGTGGAGGAGGAGAGACCCAGTACTTC. It specifies CAGGGGETQYF.

V gene TRBV9 combines with J gene TRBJ2-3; D is perhaps TRBD2 (6 bases). V lost 0 bases, J lost 0 bases, and 11 bases lay in between. The length of the CDR3 is 16 residues. Per the germline V gene, CDR1 is SGDLS and CDR2 is YYNGEE. CDR3 in DNA: TGTGCCAGCAGCGTAGCTTGGCGGGGAAGCACAGATACGCAGTATTTT. Residues: CASSVAWRGSTDTQYF.

V and J are TRBV7-4 and TRBJ1-5, with a possible D match to TRBD1 (6 bases). CDR3 length: 13 amino acids. Per germline, CDR1 SGHVT and CDR2 SQSDAQ. Trimming cost V 2 bases and J 8 bases, with 10 bases left between them. The CDR3 DNA is TGTGCCAGCAGCTTACGCAGGGGTGAGCCCCAGCATTTT. Translation: CASSLRRGEPQHF.

This chain uses TRBV12-5 with TRBJ2-7, with 8 bases identical to TRBD1. This CDR3 region has 13 residues. V shed 9 bases and J 4 bases; nucleotides not matched to a gene: 8. The V gene's germline CDR1 is LGHNT and CDR2 FRNRAP. The CDR3 DNA reads as TGTGCTAGCGCCAGGACAGGGCAGTACGAGCAGTACGTC. The encoded protein is CASARTGQYEQYV.

This clone was seen a few times. V gene TRBV29-1 combines with J gene TRBJ2-2, with a weak D call TRBD2 (6 bases). Trimming stripped 6 bases from V and 4 bases from J, with 12 bases between. Germline V gene lookup returns CDR1 SQVTM and CDR2 ANQGSEA. CDR3 length equals 13 residues. CDR3 DNA: TGCAGCGTCCGGGACTCGGGCACCGGGGAGCTGTTTTTT. This translates into CSVRDSGTGELFF.

V and J are TRBV25-1 and TRBJ2-3, with D perhaps TRBD1 (6 bases). This CDR3 is 13 amino acids long. V gave up 5 bases and J gave up 1 base, with 7 bases separating them. From germline, CDR1 is MGHDK and CDR2 SYGVNS. CDR3 DNA: TGTGCCAGCAGTCGACAGGGCACAGATACGCAGTATTTT. Residues: CASSRQGTDTQYF. Full variable domain (missing parts from reference TRBV25-1 and TRBJ2-3): EADIYQTPRYLVIGTGKKITLECSQTMGHDKMYWYQQDPGMELHLIHYSYGVNSTEKGDLSSESTVSRIRTEHFPLTLESARPSHTSQYLCASSRQGTDTQYFGPGTRLTVL.

The chain joins TRBV6-1 to TRBJ2-1, with 9 bases aligning to TRBD2. Germline values: CDR1 MNHNS, CDR2 SASEGT. V was pared by 7 bases and J by 3 bases, with 4 bases of the junction left unmatched. The CDR3 runs 14 residues. The CDR3 loop reads CASNQRGDYNEQFF. For the CDR3, the DNA is TGTGCCAGCAATCAGCGGGGGGACTACAATGAGCAGTTCTTC.

This clone has a handful of counts. J is TRBJ2-1 and V is TRBV6-1; D is unresolved. The germline V and J ends were trimmed by 4 bases and 7 bases, with 5 bases remaining between them. The CDR3 is 11 amino acids. The germline V gene encodes CDR1 MNHNS and CDR2 SASEGT. This chain's CDR3 is CASSVVNEQFF. As DNA, the CDR3 is TGTGCCAGCAGTGTAGTTAATGAGCAGTTCTTC.

The CDR3 coding sequence is TGCGCCAGCAGCTTGGTGTCGTGGTCCACCTATCGGACGGCCAAAAACATTCAGTACTTC. This translates into CASSLVSWSTYRTAKNIQYF. V and J are TRBV5-1 and TRBJ2-4, with D uncertain. Germline V lookup: CDR1 SGHRS, CDR2 YFSETQ. This CDR3 is built from 20 residues. V lost 0 bases and J 1 base, leaving 23 bases between the germline ends.